The sequence of this T cell receptor (beta chain) was determined in a study of blood T cell repertoires in COVID-19. Study information: T cells, B-cell-depleted T cells, or PBMCs supplied cDNA or gDNA.

As handled by the study authors: Amplified reference gene primers provided the basis for estimating nucleated cell counts. Generated by immunoSEQ multiplex PCR, the TCRdb table keeps only in-frame clones and is missing some. That table gives V, J and clone size, and the DNA gave D and trimming. The sample includes over 75,000 clones, around 90% of them seen just once. This clone was seen a single time. The CDR3 sequence is 15 residues long. Trimming at V came to 4 bases and at J to 5 bases, leaving 6 bases not matched to a gene. Germline V lookup: CDR1 SEHNR, CDR2 FQNEAQ (reference sequence). The sample comprised peripheral blood. The J gene is TRBJ2-7, the V gene TRBV7-9; 12 bases align to TRBD1. This TCR was recovered from a middle-aged man with COVID-19, enrolled during active disease. CDR3 loop: CASSSRDRGRNEQYF. The CDR3 DNA sequence: TGTGCCAGCAGCTCCCGGGACAGGGGGCGAAACGAGCAGTACTTC.